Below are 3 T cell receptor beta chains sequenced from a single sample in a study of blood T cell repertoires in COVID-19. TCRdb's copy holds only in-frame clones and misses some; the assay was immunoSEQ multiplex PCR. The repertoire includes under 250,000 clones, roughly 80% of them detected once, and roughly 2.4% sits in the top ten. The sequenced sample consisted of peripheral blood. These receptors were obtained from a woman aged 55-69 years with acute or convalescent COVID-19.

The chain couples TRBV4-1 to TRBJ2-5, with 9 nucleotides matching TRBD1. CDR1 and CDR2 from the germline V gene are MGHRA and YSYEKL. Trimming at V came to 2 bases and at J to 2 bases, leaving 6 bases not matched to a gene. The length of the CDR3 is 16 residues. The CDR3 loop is CASSQYWTGEQETQYF. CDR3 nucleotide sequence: TGCGCCAGCAGCCAATATTGGACAGGGGAACAAGAGACCCAGTACTTC.

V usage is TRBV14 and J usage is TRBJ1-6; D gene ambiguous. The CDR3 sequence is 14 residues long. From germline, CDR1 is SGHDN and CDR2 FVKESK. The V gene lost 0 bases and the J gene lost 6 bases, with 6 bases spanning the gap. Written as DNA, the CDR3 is TGTGCCAGCAGCCAAGATATCCTTAATTCACCCCTCCACTTT. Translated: CASSQDILNSPLHF.

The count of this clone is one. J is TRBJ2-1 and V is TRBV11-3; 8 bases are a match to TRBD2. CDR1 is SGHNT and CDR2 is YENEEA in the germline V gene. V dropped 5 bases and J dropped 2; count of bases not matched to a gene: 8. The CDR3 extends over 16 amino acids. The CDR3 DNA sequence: TGTGCCAGCAGCGAGAGGACGGGGGGGACCTACAATGAGCAGTTCTTC. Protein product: CASSERTGGTYNEQFF. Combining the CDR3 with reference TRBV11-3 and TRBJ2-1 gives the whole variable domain EAGVVQSPRYKIIEKKQPVAFWCNPISGHNTLYWYLQNLGQGPELLIRYENEEAVDDSQLPKDRFSAERLKGVDSTLKIQPAELGDSAVYLCASSERTGGTYNEQFFGPGTRLTVL.